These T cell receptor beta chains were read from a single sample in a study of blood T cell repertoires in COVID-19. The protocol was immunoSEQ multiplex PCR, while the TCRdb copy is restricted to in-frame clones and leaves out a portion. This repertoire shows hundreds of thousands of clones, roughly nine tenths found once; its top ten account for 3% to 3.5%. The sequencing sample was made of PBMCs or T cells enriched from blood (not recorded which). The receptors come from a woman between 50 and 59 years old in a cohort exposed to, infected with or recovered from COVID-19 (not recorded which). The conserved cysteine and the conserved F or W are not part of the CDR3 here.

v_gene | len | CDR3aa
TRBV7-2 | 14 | ASSLERAGGYNEQF
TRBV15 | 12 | ATSRDRVGQPQH
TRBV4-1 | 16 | ASSQIQARDRGSYGYT
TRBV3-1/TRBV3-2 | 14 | ASSHLGGGPPGEQF
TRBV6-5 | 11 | ASSPGGNTEAF
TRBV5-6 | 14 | ASNTGGSSYNSPLH
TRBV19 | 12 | ASTPDRGRNEQY
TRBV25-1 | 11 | ASRDSLRNTIY
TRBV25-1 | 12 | ASSEGLRNTEAF
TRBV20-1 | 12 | SASRDSDNYGYT
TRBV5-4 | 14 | ASSEGQGLSGNTIY
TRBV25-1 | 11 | ASITRETGELF
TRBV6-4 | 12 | ASSRDRVFDEQF
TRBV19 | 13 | ASSKGQGRNTEAF
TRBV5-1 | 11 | ASSVEMDSPLH
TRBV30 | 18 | AWRASPWGRGRASGNTIY
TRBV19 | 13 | ASRRDRGLGNTIY
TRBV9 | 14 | ASSVTGQGSGNTIY
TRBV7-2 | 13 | ASSPRAGGDYGYT
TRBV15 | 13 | ATSTYGQRENIQY